Detailed here is one T cell receptor beta chain. The CDR3 totals 14 residues. After removal of 2 bases from V and 0 bases from J, the junction contained 1 base not matched to a gene. The V gene's germline CDR1 is LNHDA and CDR2 SQIVND (reference sequence). Clones were read by immunoSEQ multiplex PCR, and TCRdb kept only the in-frame ones, dropping some. The sample lists 430,000 or so clones; about 88% were seen once. This sample was taken from a study of blood T cell repertoires in COVID-19. V gene TRBV19 combines with J gene TRBJ2-7, with 7 positions matching TRBD1. The origin of this receptor is a woman aged 18-29 years who had been exposed to COVID-19. The sample comprised PBMCs or T cells enriched from blood (not recorded which). The CDR3 DNA reads TGTGCCAGTAGTATAACAGGGGACTCCTACGAGCAGTACTTC. Protein sequence: CASSITGDSYEQYF.